A single sample is the source of the 24 T cell receptor beta chains below, sequenced in a study of blood T cell repertoires in COVID-19. Data came from immunoSEQ multiplex PCR; TCRdb stores just in-frame clones and leaves some out. The table has 180,000 or so clones, 86% seen once. Material for sequencing was peripheral blood. The receptors come from a man aged 18 to 29 with acute or convalescent COVID-19.

V is TRBV9 and J is TRBJ1-3; D unclear. Per germline, CDR1 SGDLS and CDR2 YYNGEE. Trimming shortened V by 4 bases and J by 3 bases, and 14 bases separated the two germline ends. CDR3 length: 15 amino acids. The CDR3 loop is CASSPEGGGGNTIYF. CDR3 coding DNA: TGTGCCAGCAGCCCCGAGGGCGGTGGTGGAAACACCATATATTTT. The variable domain in full, completed from reference TRBV9 and TRBJ1-3, reads DSGVTQTPKHLITATGQRVTLRCSPRSGDLSVYWYQQSLDQGLQFLIQYYNGEERAKGNILERFSAQQFPDLHSELNLSSLELGDSALYFCASSPEGGGGNTIYFGEGSWLTVV.

The chain has TRBV6-5 and TRBJ1-6, with no clear D. The V end was cut by 6 bases, the J end by 7 bases, with 10 bases between. The CDR3 length is 13 residues. From germline, CDR1 is MNHEY and CDR2 SVGAGI. CDR3 sequence reads: CASRTGLNSPLHF. The CDR3 DNA reads TGTGCCAGCAGAACCGGGTTGAATTCACCCCTCCACTTT.

This chain links TRBV3-1 (or the pseudogene TRBV3-2) with TRBJ2-3; TRBD1 aligns across 8 bases. CDR1 is LGHDT, CDR2 YNNKEL, per germline (reference sequence). V lost 10 bases and J lost 4; bases outside the gene matches: 19. This CDR3 has 17 residues. CDR3 in DNA: TGTGCCACCACCAAAAAACCGCGACAGGGGTGGCCAGATACGCAGTATTTT. It yields the protein CATTKKPRQGWPDTQYF.

V gene TRBV14 combines with J gene TRBJ2-5; D is perhaps TRBD2 (6 bases). The CDR3 runs to 14 residues. Germline CDR1 is SGHDN and CDR2 is FVKESK. With 0 bases removed from V and 5 bases from J, the gap between germline ends came to 10 bases. CDR3 nucleotide sequence: TGTGCCAGCAGCCAAGAACTAGGAGGGGAGACCCAGTACTTC. Protein: CASSQELGGETQYF. Full variable domain (missing parts from reference TRBV14 and TRBJ2-5): EAGVTQFPSHSVIEKGQTVTLRCDPISGHDNLYWYRRVMGKEIKFLLHFVKESKQDESGMPNNRFLAERTGGTYSTLKVQPAELEDSGVYFCASSQELGGETQYFGPGTRLLVL.

The chain recombines TRBV6-6 with TRBJ1-2, with 8 bases fitting TRBD1. The germline V gene has CDR1 MNHNY and CDR2 SVGAGI (reference sequence). The CDR3 has 15 amino acids. V shed 6 bases, J shed 8 bases, and the junction held 14 bases outside the gene matches. The DNA of the CDR3 is TGTGCCAGCAGCTCAATACAGGGGGGGTACGGAGGCTACACCTTC. It specifies CASSSIQGGYGGYTF.

The chain employs TRBV5-1 and TRBJ2-5; 9 bases map to TRBD1. This CDR3 region has 16 residues. J gave up 2 bases and V 8 bases, and 13 bases lay outside the gene matches. Per germline, CDR1 SGHRS and CDR2 YFSETQ. The CDR3 sequence is CASTSVPGQGQETQYF. The CDR3 DNA reads TGCGCCAGTACTAGCGTCCCGGGACAGGGACAAGAGACCCAGTACTTC. The full variable domain, its missing parts supplied by reference TRBV5-1 and TRBJ2-5, is KAGVTQTPRYLIKTRGQQVTLSCSPISGHRSVSWYQQTPGQGLQFLFEYFSETQRNKGNFPGRFSGRQFSNSRSEMNVSTLELGDSALYLCASTSVPGQGQETQYFGPGTRLLVL.

V gene TRBV5-1 combines with J gene TRBJ2-2; D call uncertain. The V and J ends lost 4 bases and 2 bases respectively, with 12 bases between them. This CDR3 is built from 15 residues. The V gene's germline CDR1 is SGHRS and CDR2 YFSETQ. As DNA, the CDR3 is TGCGCCAGCAGCGGTGCCGCGAGAAACACCGGGGAGCTGTTTTTT. Translated: CASSGAARNTGELFF.

This chain links TRBV7-2 with TRBJ1-1, with D possibly matching TRBD1 (5 bases). V was clipped by 5 bases and J by 2 bases, with 9 bases between them. Per germline, CDR1 SGHTA and CDR2 FQGNSA. This CDR3 spans 13 amino acids. The CDR3 protein is CASSPTGNTEAFF. CDR3 nucleotide sequence: TGTGCCAGCAGCCCAACAGGAAACACTGAAGCTTTCTTT.

This chain joins TRBV28 and TRBJ1-6; D is perhaps TRBD1 (5 bases). Germline V CDR1 and CDR2: MDHEN, SYDVKM. V shed 6 bases and J shed 9 bases, with 12 bases lying between them. CDR3 length: 13 residues. The CDR3, as DNA: TGTGCCAGCAGGACGGAGGGGAGTTCACCCCTCCACTTT. This sequence encodes CASRTEGSSPLHF.

The chain employs TRBV5-1 and TRBJ2-3, with a tentative D call TRBD1 (6 bases). This CDR3 comprises 14 residues. Trimming took 1 base from V and 1 from J, leaving 7 bases between them. Germline CDR1 SGHRS, CDR2 YFSETQ. CDR3 coding DNA: TGCGCCAGCAGCTTGCGACAGGGCACAGATACGCAGTATTTT. It specifies CASSLRQGTDTQYF. Drawing the rest from reference TRBV5-1 and TRBJ2-3, the complete variable domain is KAGVTQTPRYLIKTRGQQVTLSCSPISGHRSVSWYQQTPGQGLQFLFEYFSETQRNKGNFPGRFSGRQFSNSRSEMNVSTLELGDSALYLCASSLRQGTDTQYFGPGTRLTVL.

The V gene is TRBV30, the J gene TRBJ1-6; D not resolved. CDR1 is GTSNPN, CDR2 SVGIG, per germline (reference sequence). Trimming took off 1 base at V and 14 bases at J, with 15 bases between the two ends. The CDR3 runs 13 residues. This CDR3 reads CAWSGAALWALHF. CDR3 sequence (DNA): TGTGCCTGGAGTGGGGCAGCTTTATGGGCCCTCCACTTT.

The chain joins TRBV2 to TRBJ2-5; 9 nucleotides agree with TRBD2. V dropped 4 bases and J dropped 2; count of bases not matched to a gene: 5. The CDR3 has 15 amino acids. Germline assignment: CDR1 SNHLY and CDR2 FYNNEI. CDR3 amino acids: CASSGASGAQETQYF. The CDR3 nucleotides read TGTGCCAGCAGTGGGGCTAGCGGGGCTCAAGAGACCCAGTACTTC.

A note on this clone: This CDR3 is also generated by other DNA sequences in the sample. The rearrangement joins TRBV10-3 to TRBJ2-1, with 11 bases aligning to TRBD1. CDR3 length: 14 amino acids. V was clipped by 5 bases and J by 7 bases; unmatched bases: 4. Germline CDR1 reads ENHRY; CDR2 reads SYGVKD. CDR3 nucleotide sequence: TGTGCCATCAGTAGGGACAGGGGGTCAAATGAGCAGTTCTTC. Its protein product is CAISRDRGSNEQFF.

J is TRBJ2-5 and V is TRBV7-2; D may be TRBD1 (7 bases). Between the trimmed V and J ends, which lost 1 base and 4 bases, there was a span of 13 bases. This CDR3 has 15 residues. Germline values: CDR1 SGHTA, CDR2 FQGNSA. The CDR3 reads CASSLGQGGGETQYF. The CDR3 nucleotides read TGTGCCAGCAGCTTAGGTCAGGGGGGAGGAGAGACCCAGTACTTC.

This chain joins TRBV5-6 and TRBJ1-3; possible D gene TRBD1, 6 bases. Germline CDR1 SGHDT, CDR2 YYEEEE. Trimming took 5 bases from V and 3 from J, leaving 12 bases between them. The CDR3 extends over 14 amino acids. CDR3: CASSWTALGNTIYF. The CDR3 DNA sequence: TGTGCCAGCAGTTGGACAGCGCTTGGAAACACCATATATTTT. Based on the CDR3 plus reference TRBV5-6 and TRBJ1-3, the full variable domain is DAGVTQSPTHLIKTRGQQVTLRCSPKSGHDTVSWYQQALGQGPQFIFQYYEEEERQRGNFPDRFSGHQFPNYSSELNVNALLLGDSALYLCASSWTALGNTIYFGEGSWLTVV.

V and J are TRBV6-5 and TRBJ1-1; D perhaps matches TRBD1 (6 bases). Trimming removed 6 bases from V and 4 bases from J, with 12 bases in between. Germline CDR1 reads MNHEY; CDR2 reads SVGAGI. The CDR3 contains 13 residues. The CDR3 protein is CASRWGQITEAFF. For the CDR3, the DNA is TGTGCCAGCAGATGGGGGCAGATCACTGAAGCTTTCTTT.

This clone showed up just once. The chain has TRBV3-1 (or the pseudogene TRBV3-2) and TRBJ2-5; D might be TRBD2 (7 bases). The CDR3 is made up of 14 amino acids. Germline V gene data show CDR1 as LGHDT and CDR2 as YNNKEL (reference sequence). V was cut by 6 bases and J by 3 bases, with 14 bases left in between. Here the CDR3 DNA reads TGTGCCAGCAGACGACGGGGGGCTGAAGAGACCCAGTACTTC. Amino acid sequence: CASRRRGAEETQYF.

The chain employs TRBV10-3 and TRBJ2-7; a weak D match, TRBD2 (5 bases). Germline V CDR1 and CDR2: ENHRY, SYGVKD. This CDR3 region has 13 residues. Trimming stripped 0 bases from V and 6 bases from J, with 9 bases between. CDR3 sequence reads: CAISESPAGEQYF. Written as DNA, the CDR3 is TGTGCCATCAGTGAGTCCCCGGCGGGCGAGCAGTACTTC.

This chain connects TRBV30 to TRBJ1-2; 8 nucleotides match TRBD1. This CDR3 contains 13 residues. The ends lost 4 bases at V and 7 bases at J; junction bases unmatched: 8. CDR1 and CDR2 from the germline V gene are GTSNPN and SVGIG (reference sequence). In DNA, the CDR3 is TGTGCCTGGACCGGTCAGGGGGCCGGTGGCTACACCTTC. Protein product: CAWTGQGAGGYTF.

The J gene is TRBJ1-1, the V gene TRBV2; D might be TRBD1 (5 bases). The V end was cut by 4 bases, the J end by 0 bases, with 21 bases between. Per the germline V gene, CDR1 is SNHLY and CDR2 is FYNNEI. This CDR3 region has 18 residues. DNA of the CDR3: TGTGCCAGCAGTGGCGTTGGTGTGGACAACCCAATGAACACTGAAGCTTTCTTT. Residues: CASSGVGVDNPMNTEAFF.

The chain links TRBV3-1 (or the pseudogene TRBV3-2) to TRBJ1-4; tentative D call: TRBD1 (6 bases). The CDR3 is made up of 14 amino acids. Deletions cut 5 bases from V and 4 bases from J, with 11 bases between. Germline V CDR1 and CDR2: LGHDT, YNNKEL (reference sequence). The CDR3 spells CASSETGINEKLFF. Here the CDR3 DNA reads TGTGCCAGCAGCGAAACAGGGATTAATGAAAAACTGTTTTTT.

With regard to this clone: At one of its ends the junction is not consistent with the germline gene, which may arise from a read error. The chain uses TRBV6-1 and TRBJ1-6; D call uncertain. From germline, CDR1 is MNHNS and CDR2 SASEGT. This CDR3 has 17 residues. The CDR3 coding sequence is TGTGCCAGCAGAGAAGTACCGGGAACTTCGCGGAATTCACCCCTCCACTTT. Translating gives CASREVPGTSRNSPLHF.

V and J are TRBV19 and TRBJ1-1; TRBD1 is a possible D gene (5 bases). The ends were cut back, 6 bases at V and 4 bases at J, with 12 bases in the middle. Germline V lookup: CDR1 LNHDA, CDR2 SQIVND (reference sequence). The CDR3 extends over 13 amino acids. The CDR3 is CASRLGEGTEAFF. CDR3 in DNA: TGTGCCAGTAGGCTGGGGGAGGGCACTGAAGCTTTCTTT.

This clone was found once. V gene TRBV15 combines with J gene TRBJ2-1; 12 nucleotides agree with TRBD2. The germline CDR1 and CDR2 sequences are LNHNV and YYDKDF (reference sequence). After removal of 0 bases from V and 7 bases from J, the junction contained 7 bases not matched to a gene. The CDR3 totals 17 residues. The CDR3 loop reads CATSREIRLAGANEQFF. As DNA, the CDR3 is TGTGCCACCAGCAGAGAGATAAGACTAGCGGGGGCTAATGAGCAGTTCTTC. The variable domain in full, completed from reference TRBV15 and TRBJ2-1, reads DAMVIQNPRYQVTQFGKPVTLSCSQTLNHNVMYWYQQKSSQAPKLLFHYYDKDFNNEADTPDNFQSRRPNTSFCFLDIRSPGLGDTAMYLCATSREIRLAGANEQFFGPGTRLTVL.